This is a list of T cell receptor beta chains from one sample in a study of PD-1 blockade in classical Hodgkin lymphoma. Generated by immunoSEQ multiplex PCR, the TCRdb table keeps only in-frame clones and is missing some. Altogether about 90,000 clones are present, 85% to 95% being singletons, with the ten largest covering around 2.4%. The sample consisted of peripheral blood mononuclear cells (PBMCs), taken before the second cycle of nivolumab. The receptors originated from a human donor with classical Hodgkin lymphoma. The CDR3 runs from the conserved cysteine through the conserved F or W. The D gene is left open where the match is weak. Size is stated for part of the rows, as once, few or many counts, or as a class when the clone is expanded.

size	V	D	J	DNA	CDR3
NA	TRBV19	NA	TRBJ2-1	TGTGCCAGTAGTATATTGTTCCGGGCTCTATCCTACAATGAGCAGTTCTTC	CASSILFRALSYNEQFF
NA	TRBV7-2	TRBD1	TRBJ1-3	TGTGCCAGCACCCTAAGAGGCGGGACAGGGGGACACACCATATATTTT	CASTLRGGTGGHTIYF
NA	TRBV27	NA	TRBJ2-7	TGTGCCAGCACTCCCCTCGGGACACCTTCCTACGAGCAGTACTTC	CASTPLGTPSYEQYF
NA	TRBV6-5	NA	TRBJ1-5	TGTGCCAGCAGTTCAGGGTGGAATCAGCCCCAGCATTTT	CASSSGWNQPQHF
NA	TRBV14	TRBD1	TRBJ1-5	TGTGCCAGCAGCTTACACCGGGACAGGGAGGATCAGCCCCAGCATTTT	CASSLHRDREDQPQHF
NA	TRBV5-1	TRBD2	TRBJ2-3	TGCGCCAGCAGCTCAGAACTAGCGGGGTCTAGCACAGATACGCAGTATTTT	CASSSELAGSSTDTQYF
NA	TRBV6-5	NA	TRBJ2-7	TGTGCCAGCAGTTCAGGGAGCATCTACGAGCAGTACTTC	CASSSGSIYEQYF
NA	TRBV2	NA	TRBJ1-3	TGTGCCAGCGACAGTCTCTCTGGAAACACCATATATTTT	CASDSLSGNTIYF
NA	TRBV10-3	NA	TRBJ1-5	TGTGCCATCAGTGAAGGGTCTTGGCAGCCCCAGCATTTT	CAISEGSWQPQHF
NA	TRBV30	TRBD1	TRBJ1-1	TGTGCCTGGATCCCGGTGGGACAGGGGGTGAACACTGAAGCTTTCTTT	CAWIPVGQGVNTEAFF
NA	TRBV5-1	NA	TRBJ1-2	TGCGCCAGCAGCCCGGGCCTAGGGAGCTATGGCTACACCTTC	CASSPGLGSYGYTF
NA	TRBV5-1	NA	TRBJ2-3	TGCGCCAGCAGCCTTAGGCACACTAGCACAGATACGCAGTATTTT	CASSLRHTSTDTQYF
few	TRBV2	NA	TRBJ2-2	TGTGCCAGCAGTGAAGAGTCCTCATCCAGGCTGTTTTTT	CASSEESSSRLFF
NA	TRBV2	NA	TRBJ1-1	TGTGCCAGCAGGAGACAGGCGGAAGCTTTCTTT	CASRRQAEAFF
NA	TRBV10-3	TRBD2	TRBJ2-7	TGTGCCATCCGTAGCGGGAGTAGCCTTGCCGAGCAGTACTTC	CAIRSGSSLAEQYF
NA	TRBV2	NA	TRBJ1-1	TGTGCCAGCAGACGGTGGGGCACTCGGGGCACTGAAGCTTTCTTT	CASRRWGTRGTEAFF
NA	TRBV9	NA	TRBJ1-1	TGTGCCAGCAGTAACTCCCGGGGCACTGAAGCTTTCTTT	CASSNSRGTEAFF
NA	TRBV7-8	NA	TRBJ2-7	TGTGCCAGCAAAGTGAGGGGTCTGAGCTCCTACGAGCAGTACTTC	CASKVRGLSSYEQYF
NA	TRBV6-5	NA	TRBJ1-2	TGTGCCAGCAGTTACAAATTAGGCGGCTACACCTTC	CASSYKLGGYTF
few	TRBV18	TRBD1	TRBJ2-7	TGTGCCAGCTCACCATGGGAGACAGGGGGCGTAGAGCAGTACTTC	CASSPWETGGVEQYF
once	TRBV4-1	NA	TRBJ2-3	TGCGCCAGCAGCTCTAGATTACCCGGGGTGGGGAACTGGGCAGATACGCAGTATTTT	CASSSRLPGVGNWADTQYF
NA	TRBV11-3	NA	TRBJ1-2	TGTGCCAGCAGCCCACCAACCGGGCCCCGCTGGGGTGGCTACACCTTC	CASSPPTGPRWGGYTF
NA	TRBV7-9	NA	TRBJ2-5	TGTGCCAGCAGCTTAGTGCGCTTACAAGAGACCCAGTACTTC	CASSLVRLQETQYF
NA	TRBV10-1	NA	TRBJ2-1	TGCGCCAGCAGTGGGATGTTGATTGAGGATGGTCCCTACAATGAGCAGTTCTTC	CASSGMLIEDGPYNEQFF
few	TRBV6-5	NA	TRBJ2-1	TGTGCCAGCAGTTACTACGGACTCGACGGGCAGTTCTTC	CASSYYGLDGQFF
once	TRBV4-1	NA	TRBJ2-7	TGCGCCAGCAGCCAAATCACGGCGTCCTACGAGCAGTACTTC	CASSQITASYEQYF
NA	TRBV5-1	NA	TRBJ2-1	TGCGCCAGCAGCCCTGTTATAGGGGGGGTAAATGAGCAGTTCTTC	CASSPVIGGVNEQFF
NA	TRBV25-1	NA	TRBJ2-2	TGTGCCAGCAGAACACAGGGTGGGATAAGGAACACCGGGGAGCTGTTTTTT	CASRTQGGIRNTGELFF
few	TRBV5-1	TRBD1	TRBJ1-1	TGCGCCAGCAGCTGGGGTGACAGGGAGAACACTGAAGCTTTCTTT	CASSWGDRENTEAFF
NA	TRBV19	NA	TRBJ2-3	TGTGCCAGCGACGGAGGGCCAGATACGCAGTATTTT	CASDGGPDTQYF
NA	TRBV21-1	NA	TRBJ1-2	TGTGCCAGCAGCAAATCTTACTCCGGGACAGGGGAAGACTATGGCTACACCTTC	CASSKSYSGTGEDYGYTF
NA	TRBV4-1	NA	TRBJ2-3	TGCGCCAGCAGCCAAGTAAGGGTCACAGATACGCAGTATTTT	CASSQVRVTDTQYF
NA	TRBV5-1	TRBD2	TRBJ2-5	TGCGCCAGCAGCTTCGGACTAGCGGTCGGAGAGACCCAGTACTTC	CASSFGLAVGETQYF
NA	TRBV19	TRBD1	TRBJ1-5	TGTGCCAGTAGGCCGGGACAGGGGGCCTATAGCAATCAGCCCCAGCATTTT	CASRPGQGAYSNQPQHF
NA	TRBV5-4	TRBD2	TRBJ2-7	TGTGCCAGCAGCTCTAGCGGGAGAGGATCCTACGAGCAGTACTTC	CASSSSGRGSYEQYF
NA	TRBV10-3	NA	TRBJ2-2	TGTGCCATCAGTGAGTCAGTGTACAGGGAGGCCGGGGAGCTGTTTTTT	CAISESVYREAGELFF